The rows below give T cell receptor beta chains drawn from one sample of a study of shared clonotypes between healthy human individuals. Repertoires were generated with immunoSEQ multiplex PCR, while TCRdb's copy carries only in-frame clones and drops some. Of some 680,000 clones listed, 55% to 85% are singletons. The sequenced material came from memory CD4+ T cells sorted from blood. The source of these receptors is a young woman in good health. The CDR3 runs from the conserved cysteine through the conserved F or W. Fields, in order: D gene, clone size, J gene, V gene, CDR3 DNA, CDR3 protein. The D gene is left open where the match is weak. Size values are once, few and many counts, or a class for expanded clones, and some rows have none.

D gene: TRBD2; clone size: .; J gene: TRBJ2-3; V gene: TRBV6-4; CDR3 DNA: TGTGCCAGCACTTGGACTAGCGGGAGGTCTGGAGATACGCAGTATTTT; CDR3 protein: CASTWTSGRSGDTQYF
D gene: .; clone size: once; J gene: TRBJ2-7; V gene: TRBV7-2; CDR3 DNA: TGTGCCAGCAGCCAGGGGGGACCAGTCTACGAGCAGTACTTC; CDR3 protein: CASSQGGPVYEQYF
D gene: TRBD2; clone size: .; J gene: TRBJ2-7; V gene: TRBV4-1; CDR3 DNA: TGCGCCAGCAGCCCCCTTAGGACGACTAGCGGGAGCTTCCCCTACGAGCAGTACTTC; CDR3 protein: CASSPLRTTSGSFPYEQYF
D gene: .; clone size: .; J gene: TRBJ2-3; V gene: TRBV4-1; CDR3 DNA: TGCGCCAGCAGCCGACACCAGGATCCAGATACGCAGTATTTT; CDR3 protein: CASSRHQDPDTQYF
D gene: .; clone size: .; J gene: TRBJ2-5; V gene: TRBV6-6; CDR3 DNA: TGTGCCAGCAGTTACTCAGGGTTTCCGCAAGAGACCCAGTACTTC; CDR3 protein: CASSYSGFPQETQYF
D gene: TRBD2; clone size: .; J gene: TRBJ2-5; V gene: TRBV12-5; CDR3 DNA: TGTGCTAGTGGCCCTGGAGCGGGGGGCCTTCAAGAGACCCAGTACTTC; CDR3 protein: CASGPGAGGLQETQYF
D gene: .; clone size: .; J gene: TRBJ1-6; V gene: TRBV29-1; CDR3 DNA: TGCAGCGTTGGGGACCGTAATTCACCCCTCCACTTT; CDR3 protein: CSVGDRNSPLHF
D gene: .; clone size: .; J gene: TRBJ2-3; V gene: TRBV28; CDR3 DNA: TGTGCCAGCAGTTTCCCAGCGGGCCGAAGCACAGATACGCAGTATTTT; CDR3 protein: CASSFPAGRSTDTQYF
D gene: TRBD1; clone size: .; J gene: TRBJ1-2; V gene: TRBV6-6; CDR3 DNA: TGTGCCAGCAGCATAAGGACAGGTCTTGGCTACACCTTC; CDR3 protein: CASSIRTGLGYTF
D gene: .; clone size: .; J gene: TRBJ2-7; V gene: TRBV30; CDR3 DNA: TGTGCCTGGAGCCGACAGGGAGGTGCCTACGAGCAGTACTTC; CDR3 protein: CAWSRQGGAYEQYF
D gene: TRBD1; clone size: .; J gene: TRBJ1-4; V gene: TRBV6-5; CDR3 DNA: TGTGCCAGCAGTTTCCTACAGGGGACTAATGAAAAACTGTTTTTT; CDR3 protein: CASSFLQGTNEKLFF
D gene: TRBD2; clone size: few; J gene: TRBJ2-1; V gene: TRBV19; CDR3 DNA: TGTGCCAGTAGTCTCTCGACTAGCGGAGAGCAGTTCTTC; CDR3 protein: CASSLSTSGEQFF